This T cell receptor (beta chain) was found in a study of blood T cell repertoires in COVID-19. For the study at large: The study drew acute and convalescent COVID-19 samples from the United States, Italy and Spain.

Authors' data handling: Amplified reference gene primers provided the basis for estimating nucleated cell counts. Clones were read by immunoSEQ multiplex PCR, and TCRdb kept only the in-frame ones, dropping some. V, J and clone size derive from that table, while D and trimming were established from the DNA sequence. The table shows fewer than 200,000 clones, with around 82% occurring only once. This CDR3 region has 15 residues. V was pared by 6 bases and J by 2 bases, with 7 bases of the junction left unmatched. The germline gives CDR1 ENHRY, CDR2 SYGVKD. Recruits, aged about 18 to 90 years, lived in 25 or so US areas. Participant-reported clinical history was the basis for cohort assignment.

The clonotype originates from a woman in her 50s in a cohort exposed to, infected with or recovered from COVID-19 (not recorded which). The chain couples TRBV10-3 to TRBJ2-3, with 8 positions matching TRBD1. The sample comprised PBMCs or T cells enriched from blood (not recorded which). The CDR3 nucleotides read TGTGCCATCAGCCCGGGACAGGCGTTCACAGATACGCAGTATTTT. This sequence encodes CAISPGQAFTDTQYF.